This T cell receptor beta chain was recovered during a study of spatial heterogeneity in lung cancer. Study overall: Consistently, beta-chain sequences turned up in larger numbers than alpha-chain sequences did. Raw sequencing reads included, on average, more than 8.5 appearances of each unique TCR and UMI combination. Study-level results: Ubiquitous expanded tumor TCRs appeared in blood more at resection than follow-up.

Germline V lookup: CDR1 DFQATT, CDR2 SNEGSKA (reference sequence). The CDR3 sequence is 12 residues long. V was cut by 2 bases and J by 7 bases, with 11 bases left in between. Using its own MiXCR run on the 5' RACE reads, TCRdb lists one record per CDR3 protein. The repertoire holds about 48,000 distinct CDR3 sequences, with around 5.2% as singletons. Time point noted: sample taken at primary tumor resection. Material for sequencing was whole RNA from tumor, nontumor lung or frozen PBMC, left unsorted. There are many counts of this clonotype. Antigen specificity is unknown. The receptor's source is a male donor with early-stage non-small cell lung cancer. V usage is TRBV20-1 and J usage is TRBJ1-1, with D perhaps matching TRBD1 (6 bases). Material: PBMCs, obtained at surgery. DNA of the CDR3: TGCAGTGCTAGATTGGGACACTATGAAGCTTTCTTT. Protein product: CSARLGHYEAFF.